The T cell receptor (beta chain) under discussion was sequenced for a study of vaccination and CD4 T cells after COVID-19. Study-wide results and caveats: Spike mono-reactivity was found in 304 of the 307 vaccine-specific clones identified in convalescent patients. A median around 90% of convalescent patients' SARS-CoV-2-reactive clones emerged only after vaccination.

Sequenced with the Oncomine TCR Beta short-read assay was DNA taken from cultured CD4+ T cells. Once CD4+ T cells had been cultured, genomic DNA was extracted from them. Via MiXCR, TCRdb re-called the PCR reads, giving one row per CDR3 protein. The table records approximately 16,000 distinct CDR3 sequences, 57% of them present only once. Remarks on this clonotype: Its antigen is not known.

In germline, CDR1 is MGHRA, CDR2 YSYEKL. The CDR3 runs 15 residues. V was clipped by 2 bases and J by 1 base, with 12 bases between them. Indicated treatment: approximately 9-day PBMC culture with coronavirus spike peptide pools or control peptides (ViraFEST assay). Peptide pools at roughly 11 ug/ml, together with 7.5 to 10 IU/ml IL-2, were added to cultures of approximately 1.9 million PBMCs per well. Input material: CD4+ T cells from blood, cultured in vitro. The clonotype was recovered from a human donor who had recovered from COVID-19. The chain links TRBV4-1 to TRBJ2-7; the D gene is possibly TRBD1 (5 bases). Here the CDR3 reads CASSQLKQASYEQYF. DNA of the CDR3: TGCGCCAGCAGCCAATTGAAACAGGCGTCCTACGAGCAGTACTTC.